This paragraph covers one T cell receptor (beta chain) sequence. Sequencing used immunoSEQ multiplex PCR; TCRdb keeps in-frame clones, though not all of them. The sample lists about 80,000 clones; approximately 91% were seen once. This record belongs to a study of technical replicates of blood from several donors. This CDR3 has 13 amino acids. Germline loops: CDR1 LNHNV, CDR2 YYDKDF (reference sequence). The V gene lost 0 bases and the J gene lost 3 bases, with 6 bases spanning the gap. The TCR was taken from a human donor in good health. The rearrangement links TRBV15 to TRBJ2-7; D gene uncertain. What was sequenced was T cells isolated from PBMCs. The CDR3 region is CATSRDHGYEQYF. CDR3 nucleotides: TGTGCCACCAGCAGAGATCACGGCTACGAGCAGTACTTC. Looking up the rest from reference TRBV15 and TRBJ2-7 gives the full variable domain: DAMVIQNPRYQVTQFGKPVTLSCSQTLNHNVMYWYQQKSSQAPKLLFHYYDKDFNNEADTPDNFQSRRPNTSFCFLDIRSPGLGDTAMYLCATSRDHGYEQYFGPGTRLTVT.